This T cell receptor beta chain was recovered during a study of cytomegalovirus exposure and HLA in healthy donors. Germline V gene data show CDR1 as LNHDA and CDR2 as SQIVND (reference sequence). The CDR3 loop spans 15 amino acids. V trimming: 1 base; J trimming: 2 bases; junction bases outside the gene matches: 4. PCR primers comprised 60 Vbeta and 13 Jbeta primers. Profiled with immunoSEQ multiplex PCR; TCRdb holds only in-frame clones, not every one. The repertoire holds almost 200,000 clones, 79% seen once, with about 0.36% in the top ten. The sample consisted of PBMCs. This chain links TRBV19 with TRBJ1-1; the match to TRBD1 covers 7 bases. This receptor was obtained from a male donor in good health and CMV-seropositive. CDR3 residues: CASSIGGTANTEAFF. In DNA, the CDR3 is TGTGCCAGTAGTATAGGTGGGACAGCTAACACTGAAGCTTTCTTT.